This T cell receptor beta chain is from a study of cytomegalovirus exposure and HLA in healthy donors. About the research overall: The same platform was used for the 90 to 150 validation repertoires as for the approximately 610 first-cohort repertoires, as reported in a later analysis.

The method was immunoSEQ multiplex PCR; TCRdb's version includes in-frame clones alone and lacks a portion of them. The sample lists more than 300,000 clones; just over 85% were seen once. The sample holds one count of this clone. There are 15 residues in the CDR3. Looked up from germline, CDR1 is GTSNPN and CDR2 is SVGIG (reference sequence). V gave up 1 base and J gave up 0 bases, with 10 bases separating them. The sequencing sample was made of PBMCs. The origin of this receptor is a woman under 30 in good health and CMV-seronegative. The V call is TRBV30, the J call TRBJ1-5, with D perhaps matching TRBD1 (6 bases). This CDR3 is CAWSEGDNSNQPQHF. CDR3 coding DNA: TGTGCCTGGAGTGAGGGGGACAATAGCAATCAGCCCCAGCATTTT.